The 18 T cell receptor beta chains below come from one sample, sequenced in a study of blood T cell repertoires in COVID-19. Generated by immunoSEQ multiplex PCR, the TCRdb table keeps only in-frame clones and is missing some. The data contain roughly 200,000 clones, approximately 86% of them seen just once; the ten biggest clones take up approximately 2.2%. The specimen was PBMCs or T cells enriched from blood (not recorded which). The source is a woman aged 25 to 45 who had recovered from COVID-19.

The chain couples TRBV5-1 to TRBJ2-1, with 9 positions matching TRBD1. This CDR3 is built from 16 residues. V trimming: 5 bases; J trimming: 6 bases; junction bases outside the gene matches: 12. The germline CDR1 and CDR2 sequences are SGHRS and YFSETQ. The DNA of the CDR3 is TGCGCCAGCAGTTCCCGGGGACAGGGTGCAGGCAATGAGCAGTTCTTC. It is translated as CASSSRGQGAGNEQFF.

The chain uses TRBV4-3 and TRBJ1-1, with 10 bases lining up with TRBD1. This CDR3 comprises 18 residues. The V and J ends lost 1 base and 4 bases, in that order; junction bases with no gene match: 12. CDR1 and CDR2 from the germline V gene are LGHNA and YSLEER. The CDR3 DNA follows: TGCGCCAGCAGCCAAGCGGCATCGGCGGGACAGGGGAGCACTGAAGCTTTCTTT. Translated: CASSQAASAGQGSTEAFF.

This rearrangement joins TRBV27 to TRBJ1-4; D is perhaps TRBD1 (6 bases). The CDR3 sequence is 16 residues long. Germline lookup yields CDR1 MNHEY and CDR2 SMNVEV (reference sequence). Trimming stripped 2 bases from V and 13 bases from J, with 23 bases between. The CDR3 DNA sequence: TGTGCCAGCAGTTTAAGGGAGCCGGGACAAGGCCTGAGACTGTTTTTT. Translation gives CASSLREPGQGLRLFF.

This CDR3 is CASSKGGQTSGRVDTQYF. The CDR3 nucleotides read TGTGCCAGCAGCAAGGGAGGGCAGACTAGCGGGAGGGTGGATACGCAGTATTTT. This chain joins TRBV21-1 and TRBJ2-3; the table gives TRBD2 as D, unverified against the DNA. TRBV21-1 has pseudogene status. The CDR3 totals 18 residues.

This clone has only one observation. V gene TRBV7-8 combines with J gene TRBJ1-2; possibly TRBD1 for D (6 bases). The V and J ends lost 5 bases and 5 bases respectively, with 18 bases between them. The CDR3 is 15 residues long. Germline V gene sequence: CDR1 SGHVS, CDR2 FQNEAQ. This CDR3 reads CASSLEPDRAYGYTF. CDR3 nucleotide sequence: TGTGCCAGCAGCCTCGAGCCGGACAGAGCTTATGGCTACACCTTC.

The chain recombines TRBV10-3 with TRBJ2-1; 11 nucleotides match TRBD2. V lost 7 bases, J lost 5 bases, and 7 bases stayed unmatched. Looked up from germline, CDR1 is ENHRY and CDR2 is SYGVKD. The CDR3 consists of 15 residues. The CDR3 DNA reads as TGTGCCATCATCGATAGACTAGCGGGAAACAATGAGCAGTTCTTC. This translates into CAIIDRLAGNNEQFF.

This clone has only a few counts. The chain employs TRBV19 and TRBJ2-3; D is unresolved. V lost 4 bases to trimming and J lost 2 bases, with 13 bases between them. CDR1 is LNHDA, CDR2 SQIVND, per germline (reference sequence). The CDR3 length is 15 residues. In DNA, the CDR3 is TGTGCCAGTAGTAGGGCCTCGAGCCACACAGATACGCAGTATTTT. Its protein is CASSRASSHTDTQYF.

This clone was counted once. This sequence joins TRBV5-5 and TRBJ2-1, with 8 bases aligning to TRBD2. J was trimmed by 3 bases and V by 1 base; bases with no gene match: 3. Germline CDR1 is SGHKS and CDR2 is YYEKEE (reference sequence). The CDR3 sequence is 15 residues long. The CDR3 here is CASSLSGTSYNEQFF. The CDR3 DNA sequence: TGTGCCAGCAGCTTGAGCGGGACTAGCTACAATGAGCAGTTCTTC. The full variable domain, rest sourced from reference TRBV5-5 and TRBJ2-1, is DAGVTQSPTHLIKTRGQQVTLRCSPISGHKSVSWYQQVLGQGPQFIFQYYEKEERGRGNFPDRFSARQFPNYSSELNVNALLLGDSALYLCASSLSGTSYNEQFFGPGTRLTVL.

This sequence joins TRBV11-3 and TRBJ2-1, with a possible D match to TRBD1 (6 bases). Trimming removed 0 bases at V and 2 bases at J, with 14 bases between. Per germline, CDR1 SGHNT and CDR2 YENEEA. This CDR3 is 17 amino acids long. The CDR3 nucleotides read TGTGCCAGCAGCTTAGAGTCCGGGACACGTCCCTACAATGAGCAGTTCTTC. It yields the protein CASSLESGTRPYNEQFF.

A few counts support this clone. This CDR3 is CARQKGANTEAFF. The DNA of the CDR3 is TGTGCCAGGCAAAAGGGGGCGAACACTGAAGCTTTCTTT. The rearrangement links TRBV21-1 to TRBJ1-1; the table names TRBD1, a call not compared with the DNA. TRBV21-1 corresponds to a pseudogene. This CDR3 has 13 residues.

This chain joins TRBV27 and TRBJ2-7; 8 bases are shared with TRBD1. CDR1 and CDR2 (germline): MNHEY, SMNVEV (reference sequence). Losses at the gene ends were 5 bases for V and 5 bases for J; bases not matched to a gene: 8. The CDR3 totals 14 residues. As DNA, the CDR3 is TGTGCCAGCAGTCAAGACAGGGGTTTCAACGAGCAGTACTTC. It encodes CASSQDRGFNEQYF.

The rearrangement links TRBV6-5 to TRBJ1-3; D is undetermined. Germline CDR1 reads MNHEY; CDR2 reads SVGAGI. Trimming left V 2 bases short and J 1 base short, with 9 bases between. This CDR3 comprises 15 residues. This chain's CDR3 is CASSYRSRSGNTIYF. The CDR3 DNA reads as TGTGCCAGCAGTTACAGGAGTAGGTCTGGAAACACCATATATTTT.

The V call is TRBV6-6, the J call TRBJ1-1; a possible D gene is TRBD1 (5 bases). The CDR3 totals 15 residues. Germline V gene data show CDR1 as MNHNY and CDR2 as SVGAGI (reference sequence). Trimming cost V 7 bases and J 1 base, with 16 bases left between them. This CDR3 reads CASNSDGRGNTEAFF. In DNA form, the CDR3 reads TGTGCCAGCAACTCGGACGGGAGGGGGAACACTGAAGCTTTCTTT.

Written as DNA, the CDR3 is TGTGCCATCAGTGTAGGGGGCCGAGGGCCCCAGCATTTT. Translated, it gives CAISVGGRGPQHF. The rearrangement links TRBV10-3 to TRBJ1-5, with 7 bases lining up with TRBD1. Germline V gives CDR1 ENHRY, CDR2 SYGVKD. CDR3 length equals 13 residues. Unmatched junction bases numbered 6, after V lost 4 bases and J lost 9 bases.

The V and J genes are TRBV5-8 and TRBJ2-3; 11 positions match TRBD2. This CDR3 has 16 amino acids. Germline lookup yields CDR1 SGHTS and CDR2 YDEGEE. V shed 5 bases and J 2 bases; nucleotides not matched to a gene: 7. This CDR3 is CASSFGTSGSTDTQYF. The CDR3 coding sequence is TGTGCCAGCAGTTTTGGGACTAGCGGTTCCACAGATACGCAGTATTTT.

This clone has a handful of counts. The chain uses TRBV11-1 and TRBJ2-5, with D perhaps TRBD2 (6 bases). The length of the CDR3 is 16 residues. V dropped 1 base and J dropped 4 bases, with 16 bases sitting between them. Germline V CDR1 and CDR2: SGHAT, FQDESV (reference sequence). CDR3 DNA sequence: TGTGCCAGCAGCTTAGGCGGGGCGGGACTGCGAGAGACCCAGTACTTC. The encoded protein is CASSLGGAGLRETQYF.

V gene TRBV9 combines with J gene TRBJ1-1; D gene unclear. V lost 7 bases and J lost 6, with 10 bases in between. The germline V gene encodes CDR1 SGDLS and CDR2 YYNGEE. This CDR3 has 11 amino acids. CDR3 in amino acids: CASWTEAEAFF. The CDR3 DNA follows: TGTGCCAGCTGGACGGAGGCTGAAGCTTTCTTT.

V gene TRBV30 combines with J gene TRBJ1-6; TRBD1 might be the D (6 bases). The germline V gene has CDR1 GTSNPN and CDR2 SVGIG (reference sequence). This CDR3 spans 17 amino acids. The V end lost 4 bases, the J end lost 8 bases, and 24 bases lay between the germline ends. CDR3 sequence: CAWKRGGVMVSDSPLHF. CDR3 bases: TGTGCCTGGAAACGGGGGGGCGTAATGGTGTCGGATTCACCCCTCCACTTT.